This T cell receptor (beta chain) was recovered during a study of CD8 T cells in ankylosing spondylitis. General study points: Previous work reported some of these motif variants in the synovial fluid and blood of reactive arthritis. Matched ankylosing spondylitis synovial fluid reportedly contained a significantly enriched population of disease-linked clones. What seemed typical of ankylosing spondylitis blood was a TCR beta motif built from eight highly homologous variants.

This clonotype was counted a few times. What it recognizes is unknown. Libraries for TCR beta were made by quantitative 5'-RACE with molecular barcodes. TCRdb processed the 5' RACE reads anew with MiXCR; each CDR3 protein has one entry. Here the sample spans 650,000 to 800,000 distinct CDR3 sequences, 19% being singletons. From germline, CDR1 is SGHVS and CDR2 FQNEAQ. The CDR3 has 18 amino acids. Trimming left V 3 bases short and J 1 base short, with 22 bases between. This TCR was recovered from a male donor with ankylosing spondylitis. Sequencing input: blood, either unsorted or a sorted T cell fraction (not recorded which). The J gene is TRBJ2-7, the V gene TRBV7-8, with TRBD1 as a possible D gene (6 bases). In DNA, the CDR3 is TGTGCCAGCAGCTTGGCTACTTGGACAGCGAGATCTTCCTACGAGCAGTACTTC. Protein: CASSLATWTARSSYEQYF. Using reference TRBV7-8 and TRBJ2-7 for the parts outside the CDR3, the full variable domain is GAGVSQSPRYKVAKRGQDVALRCDPISGHVSLFWYQQALGQGPEFLTYFQNEAQLDKSGLPSDRFFAERPEGSVSTLKIQRTQQEDSAVYLCASSLATWTARSSYEQYFGPGTRLTVT.